The T cell receptor beta chain described here comes from a study of shared clonotypes between healthy human individuals. Study outcomes and limitations: Large depth notwithstanding, sorted-subset sequencing proved incomplete by rarefaction. The naive CD4 repertoires of a handful of donors were compared, and about 5% of clonotypes were shared.

Each subset's genomic DNA was shared equally among a number of immunoSEQ plates. Sequenced by immunoSEQ multiplex PCR; TCRdb stores in-frame clones only, minus some. The sample contains 2 million to 3 million clones, approximately 93% of which appear only once. The table lists this clone with a few counts. Its antigen is unidentified. Trimming took off 0 bases at V and 4 bases at J, with 10 bases between the two ends. The germline V gene encodes CDR1 SGHRS and CDR2 YFSETQ. CDR3 length equals 14 residues. The gene calls are TRBV5-1 and TRBJ1-1; D unclear. This clonotype was obtained from a man aged 18 to 30 in good health. Some clones in this sample may be carry-over from other donors' samples. The material sequenced was naive CD4+ T cells from PBMCs. Subset reported: CD45RA+ positively selected. The CDR3 loop is CASSLAAASTEAFF. CDR3 coding DNA: TGCGCCAGCAGCTTGGCGGCAGCAAGCACTGAAGCTTTCTTT. Filled out from reference TRBV5-1 and TRBJ1-1, the complete variable domain reads KAGVTQTPRYLIKTRGQQVTLSCSPISGHRSVSWYQQTPGQGLQFLFEYFSETQRNKGNFPGRFSGRQFSNSRSEMNVSTLELGDSALYLCASSLAAASTEAFFGQGTRLTVV.